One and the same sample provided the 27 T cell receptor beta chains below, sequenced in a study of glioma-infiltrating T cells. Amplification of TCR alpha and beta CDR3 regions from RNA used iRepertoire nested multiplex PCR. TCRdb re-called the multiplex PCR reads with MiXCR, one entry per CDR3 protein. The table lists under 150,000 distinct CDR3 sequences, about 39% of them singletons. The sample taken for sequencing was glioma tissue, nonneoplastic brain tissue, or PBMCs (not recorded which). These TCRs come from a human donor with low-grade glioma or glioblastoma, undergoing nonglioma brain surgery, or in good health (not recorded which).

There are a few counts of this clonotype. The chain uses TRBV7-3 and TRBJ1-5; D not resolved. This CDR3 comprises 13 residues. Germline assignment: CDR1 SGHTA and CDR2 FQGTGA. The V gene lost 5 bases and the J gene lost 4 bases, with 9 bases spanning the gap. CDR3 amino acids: CASSHDLNQPQHF. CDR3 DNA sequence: TGTGCCAGCAGCCACGACTTGAATCAGCCCCAGCATTTT.

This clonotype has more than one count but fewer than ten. The CDR3 region is CASSLSRGGSHEQYF. In DNA form, the CDR3 reads TGTGCCAGCAGTCTCAGTAGGGGGGGTTCCCACGAGCAGTACTTC. V and J are TRBV6-1 and TRBJ2-7; weak D call: TRBD2 (7 bases). This CDR3 spans 15 amino acids. CDR1 MNHNS and CDR2 SASEGT come from the germline V gene. Trimming took 5 bases from V and 5 from J, leaving 19 bases between them.

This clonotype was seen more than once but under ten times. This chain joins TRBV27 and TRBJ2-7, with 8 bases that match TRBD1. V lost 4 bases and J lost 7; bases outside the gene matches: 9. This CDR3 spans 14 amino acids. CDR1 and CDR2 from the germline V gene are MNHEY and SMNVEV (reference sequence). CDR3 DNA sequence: TGTGCCAGCAGTTCGCCGGACAGGGTGGGGGAGCAGTACTTC. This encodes CASSSPDRVGEQYF.

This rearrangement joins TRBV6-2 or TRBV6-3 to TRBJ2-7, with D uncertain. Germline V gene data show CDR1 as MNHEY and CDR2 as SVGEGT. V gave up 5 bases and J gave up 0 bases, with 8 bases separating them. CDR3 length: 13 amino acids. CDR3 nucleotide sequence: TGTGCCAGCAGTCAATGGGCCTCCTACGAGCAGTACTTC. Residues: CASSQWASYEQYF.

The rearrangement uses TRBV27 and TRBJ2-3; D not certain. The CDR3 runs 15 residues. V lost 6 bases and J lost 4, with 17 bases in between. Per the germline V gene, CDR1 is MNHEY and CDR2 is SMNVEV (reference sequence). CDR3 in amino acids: CASSQQATAPDTQYF. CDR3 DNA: TGTGCCAGCAGCCAACAAGCTACTGCCCCAGATACGCAGTATTTT.

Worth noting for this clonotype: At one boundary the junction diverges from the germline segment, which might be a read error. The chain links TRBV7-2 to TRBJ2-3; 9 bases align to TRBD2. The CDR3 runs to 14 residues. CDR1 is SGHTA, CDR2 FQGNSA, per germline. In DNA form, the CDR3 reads TGTGCCCGCAGCTTAGCGCTAGCGGGGGATACGCAGTATTTT. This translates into CARSLALAGDTQYF.

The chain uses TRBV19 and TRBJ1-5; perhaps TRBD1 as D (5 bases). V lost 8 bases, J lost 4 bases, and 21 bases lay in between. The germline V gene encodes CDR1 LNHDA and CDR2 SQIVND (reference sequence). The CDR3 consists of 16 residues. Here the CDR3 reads CASDSLGAAGNQPQHF. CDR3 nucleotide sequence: TGTGCCAGTGATTCATTAGGGGCGGCCGGTAATCAGCCCCAGCATTTT. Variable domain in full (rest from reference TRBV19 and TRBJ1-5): DGGITQSPKYLFRKEGQNVTLSCEQNLNHDAMYWYRQDPGQGLRLIYYSQIVNDFQKGDIAEGYSVSREKKESFPLTVTSAQKNPTAFYLCASDSLGAAGNQPQHFGDGTRLSIL.

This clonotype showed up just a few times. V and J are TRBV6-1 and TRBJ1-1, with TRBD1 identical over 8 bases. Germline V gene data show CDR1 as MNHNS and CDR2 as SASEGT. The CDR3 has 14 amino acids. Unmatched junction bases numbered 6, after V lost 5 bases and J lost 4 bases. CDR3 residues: CASSRNRGGTEAFF. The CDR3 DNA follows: TGTGCCAGCAGTCGTAACAGGGGGGGCACTGAAGCTTTCTTT.

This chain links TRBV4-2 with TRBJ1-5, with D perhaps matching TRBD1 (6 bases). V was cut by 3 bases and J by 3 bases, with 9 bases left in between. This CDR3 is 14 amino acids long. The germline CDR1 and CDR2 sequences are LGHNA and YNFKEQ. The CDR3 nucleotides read TGTGCCAGCAGCCAGGACAGAAACAATCAGCCCCAGCATTTT. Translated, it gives CASSQDRNNQPQHF.

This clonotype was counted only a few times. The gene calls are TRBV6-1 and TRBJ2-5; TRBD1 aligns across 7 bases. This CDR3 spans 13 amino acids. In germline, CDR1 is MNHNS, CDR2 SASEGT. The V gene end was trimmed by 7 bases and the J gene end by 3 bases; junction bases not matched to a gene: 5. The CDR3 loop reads CASTLTGEETQYF. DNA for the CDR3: TGTGCCAGCACTCTAACAGGGGAAGAGACCCAGTACTTC.

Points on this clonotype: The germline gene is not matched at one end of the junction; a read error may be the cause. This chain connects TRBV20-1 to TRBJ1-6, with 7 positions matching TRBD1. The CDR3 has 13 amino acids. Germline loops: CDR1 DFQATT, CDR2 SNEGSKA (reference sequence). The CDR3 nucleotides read TGCAGTGCAAGAGGGGGCAGGGACTCACCCCTCCACTTT. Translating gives CSARGGRDSPLHF.

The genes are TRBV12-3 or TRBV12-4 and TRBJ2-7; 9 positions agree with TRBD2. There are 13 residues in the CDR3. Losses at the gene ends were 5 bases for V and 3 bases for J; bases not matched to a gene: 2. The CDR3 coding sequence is TGTGCCAGCAGTAGCGGGGGGTACTACGAGCAGTACTTC. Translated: CASSSGGYYEQYF.

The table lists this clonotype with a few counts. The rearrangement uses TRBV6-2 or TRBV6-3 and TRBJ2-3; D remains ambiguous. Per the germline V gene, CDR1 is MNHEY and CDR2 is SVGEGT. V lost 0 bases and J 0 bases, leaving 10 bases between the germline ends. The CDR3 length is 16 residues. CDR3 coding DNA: TGTGCCAGCAGTTACTCTCGGGCGGTAAGCACAGATACGCAGTATTTT. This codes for CASSYSRAVSTDTQYF.

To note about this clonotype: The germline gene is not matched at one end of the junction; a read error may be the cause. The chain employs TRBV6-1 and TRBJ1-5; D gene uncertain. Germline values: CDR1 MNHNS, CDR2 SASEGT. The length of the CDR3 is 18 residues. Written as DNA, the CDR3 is TGTGCCATCAGTGAGTCGATATCTTCCTTAAGGGGCAATCAGCCCCAGCATTTT. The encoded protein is CAISESISSLRGNQPQHF.

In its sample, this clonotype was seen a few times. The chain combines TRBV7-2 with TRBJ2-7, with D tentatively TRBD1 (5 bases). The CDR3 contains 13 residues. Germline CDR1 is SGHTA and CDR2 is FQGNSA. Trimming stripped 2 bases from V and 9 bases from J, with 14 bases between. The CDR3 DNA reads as TGTGCCAGCAGCTTAAACGACAGAAGGGCGCAGTACTTC. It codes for CASSLNDRRAQYF.

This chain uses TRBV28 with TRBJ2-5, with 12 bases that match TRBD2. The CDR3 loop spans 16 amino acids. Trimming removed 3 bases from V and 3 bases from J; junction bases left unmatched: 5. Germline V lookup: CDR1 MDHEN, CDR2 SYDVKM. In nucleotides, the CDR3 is TGTGCCAGCAGTTTCCGACTAGCGGGAGAGGAAGAGACCCAGTACTTC. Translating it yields CASSFRLAGEEETQYF. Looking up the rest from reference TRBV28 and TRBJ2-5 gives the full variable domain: DVKVTQSSRYLVKRTGEKVFLECVQDMDHENMFWYRQDPGLGLRLIYFSYDVKMKEKGDIPEGYSVSREKKERFSLILESASTNQTSMYLCASSFRLAGEEETQYFGPGTRLLVL.

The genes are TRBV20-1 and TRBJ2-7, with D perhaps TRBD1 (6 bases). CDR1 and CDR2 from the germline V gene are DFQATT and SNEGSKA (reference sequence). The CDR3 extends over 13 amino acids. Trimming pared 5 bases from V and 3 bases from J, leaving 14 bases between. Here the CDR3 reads CSALPGHLYEQYF. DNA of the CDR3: TGCAGTGCTTTGCCGGGACATCTCTACGAGCAGTACTTC.

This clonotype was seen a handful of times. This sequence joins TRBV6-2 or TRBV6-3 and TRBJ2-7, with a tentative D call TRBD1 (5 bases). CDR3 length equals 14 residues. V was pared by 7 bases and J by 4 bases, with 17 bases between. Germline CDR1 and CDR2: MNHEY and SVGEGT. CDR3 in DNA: TGTGCCAGCAACGACCAGGGCGCCGGGTACGAGCAGTACTTC. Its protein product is CASNDQGAGYEQYF.

The CDR3 loop reads CASSPSGANVLTF. Here the CDR3 DNA reads TGCGCCAGCAGCCCATCGGGGGCCAACGTCCTGACTTTC. The V gene is TRBV5-1, the J gene TRBJ2-6; no clear D. The CDR3 sequence is 13 residues long. Per germline, CDR1 SGHRS and CDR2 YFSETQ. The germline V and J ends were trimmed by 4 bases and 4 bases, with 6 bases remaining between them.

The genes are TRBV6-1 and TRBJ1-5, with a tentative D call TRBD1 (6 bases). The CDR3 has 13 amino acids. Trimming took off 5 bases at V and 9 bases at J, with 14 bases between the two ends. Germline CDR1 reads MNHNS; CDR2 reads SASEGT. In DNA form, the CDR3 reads TGTGCCAGCAGTACGGGACACTCAAGGCCCCAGCATTTT. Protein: CASSTGHSRPQHF.

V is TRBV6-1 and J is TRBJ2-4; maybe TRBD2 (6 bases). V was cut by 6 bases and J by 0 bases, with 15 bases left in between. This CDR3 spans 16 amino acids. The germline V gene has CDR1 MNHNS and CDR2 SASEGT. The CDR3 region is CASSPGGVRAKNIQYF. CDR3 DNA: TGTGCCAGCAGCCCAGGCGGGGTCAGAGCCAAAAACATTCAGTACTTC.

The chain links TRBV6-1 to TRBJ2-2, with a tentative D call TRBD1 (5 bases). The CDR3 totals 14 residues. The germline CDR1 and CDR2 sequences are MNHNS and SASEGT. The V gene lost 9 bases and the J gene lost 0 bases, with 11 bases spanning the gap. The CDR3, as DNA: TGTGCCAGTAAGACAGCCGCGAACACCGGGGAGCTGTTTTTT. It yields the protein CASKTAANTGELFF.

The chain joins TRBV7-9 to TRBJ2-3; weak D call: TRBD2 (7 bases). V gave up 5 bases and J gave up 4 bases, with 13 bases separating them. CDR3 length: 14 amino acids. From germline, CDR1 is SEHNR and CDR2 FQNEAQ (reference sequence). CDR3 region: CASSEGGIPDTQYF. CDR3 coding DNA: TGTGCCAGCAGCGAGGGGGGGATTCCAGATACGCAGTATTTT.

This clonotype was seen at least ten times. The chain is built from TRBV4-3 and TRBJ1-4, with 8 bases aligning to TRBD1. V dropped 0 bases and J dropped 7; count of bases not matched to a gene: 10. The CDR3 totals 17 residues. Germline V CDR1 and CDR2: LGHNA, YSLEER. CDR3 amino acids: CASSQDSGTGRSEKLFF. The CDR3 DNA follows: TGCGCCAGCAGCCAAGACTCCGGGACAGGACGGAGTGAAAAACTGTTTTTT.

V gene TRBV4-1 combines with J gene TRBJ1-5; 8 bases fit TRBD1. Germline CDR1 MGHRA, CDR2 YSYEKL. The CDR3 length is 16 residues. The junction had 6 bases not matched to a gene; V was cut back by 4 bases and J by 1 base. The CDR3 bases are TGCGCCAGCAGCCCCGGACAGGGAGGGAGCAATCAGCCCCAGCATTTT. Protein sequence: CASSPGQGGSNQPQHF.

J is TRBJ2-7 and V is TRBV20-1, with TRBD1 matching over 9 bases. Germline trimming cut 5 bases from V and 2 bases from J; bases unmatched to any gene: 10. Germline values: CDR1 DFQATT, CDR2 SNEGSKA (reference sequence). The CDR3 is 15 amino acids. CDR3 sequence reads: CSAEDWTGDPYEQYF. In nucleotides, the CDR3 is TGCAGTGCTGAAGATTGGACAGGGGATCCCTACGAGCAGTACTTC.

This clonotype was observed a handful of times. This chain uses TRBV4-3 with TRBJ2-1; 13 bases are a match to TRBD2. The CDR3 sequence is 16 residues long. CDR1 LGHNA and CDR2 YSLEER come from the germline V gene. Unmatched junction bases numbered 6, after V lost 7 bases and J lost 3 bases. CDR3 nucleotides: TGCGCCAGCATTCGGACTAGCGGGAGTCTCTACAATGAGCAGTTCTTC. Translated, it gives CASIRTSGSLYNEQFF.